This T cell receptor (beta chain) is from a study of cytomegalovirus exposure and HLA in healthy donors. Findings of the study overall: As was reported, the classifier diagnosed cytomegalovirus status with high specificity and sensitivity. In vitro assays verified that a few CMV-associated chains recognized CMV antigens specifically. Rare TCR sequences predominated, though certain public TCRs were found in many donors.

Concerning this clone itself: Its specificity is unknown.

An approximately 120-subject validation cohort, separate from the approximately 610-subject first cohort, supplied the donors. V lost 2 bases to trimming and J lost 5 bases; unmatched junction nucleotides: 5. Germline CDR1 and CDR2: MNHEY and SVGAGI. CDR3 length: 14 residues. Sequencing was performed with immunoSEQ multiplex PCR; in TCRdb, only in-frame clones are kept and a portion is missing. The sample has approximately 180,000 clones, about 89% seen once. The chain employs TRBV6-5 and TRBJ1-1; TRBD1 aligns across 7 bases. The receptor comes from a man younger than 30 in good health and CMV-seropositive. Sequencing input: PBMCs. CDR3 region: CASSYGQGGTEAFF. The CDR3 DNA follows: TGTGCCAGCAGTTACGGGCAGGGGGGAACTGAAGCTTTCTTT.